These 12 T cell receptor beta chains were all obtained from the same sample, sequenced in a study of cytomegalovirus exposure and HLA in healthy donors. Both 60 Vbeta primers and 13 Jbeta primers went into the PCR. The protocol was immunoSEQ multiplex PCR, while the TCRdb copy is restricted to in-frame clones and leaves out a portion. The sample yields 100,000 to 150,000 clones, 70% to 90% seen once. Source material: PBMCs. All receptors come from a woman aged 40 to 55 in good health and CMV-seropositive.

This clone was seen a handful of times. The gene calls are TRBV19 and TRBJ2-2; 7 nucleotides align to TRBD1. The J segment lost 6 bases and the V segment lost 10 bases, leaving 14 bases of the junction unmatched. Germline assignment: CDR1 LNHDA and CDR2 SQIVND (reference sequence). The CDR3 extends over 15 amino acids. In nucleotides, the CDR3 is TGTGCCACAAGACGAGGGACAGAGGTTGCCGGGGAGCTGTTTTTT. Protein product: CATRRGTEVAGELFF.

The CDR3 nucleotides are TGTGCCAGCAGTTCCCGCGGCGGGAACTACGAGCAGTACTTC. It encodes CASSSRGGNYEQYF. This chain connects TRBV28 to TRBJ2-7; maybe TRBD2 (6 bases). Between the trimmed V and J ends, which lost 4 bases and 3 bases, there was a span of 13 bases. The CDR3 extends over 14 amino acids. The germline V gene encodes CDR1 MDHEN and CDR2 SYDVKM.

The chain recombines TRBV5-4 with TRBJ2-1, with D tentatively TRBD2 (5 bases). The CDR3 is made up of 14 amino acids. V was shortened by 1 base and J by 4 bases, with 9 bases between the two germline ends. Per germline, CDR1 SGHNT and CDR2 YYREEE (reference sequence). In DNA form, the CDR3 reads TGTGCCAGCAGCTTGCGGGGTGATTACAATGAGCAGTTCTTC. This encodes CASSLRGDYNEQFF. The complete variable domain, with remaining parts taken from reference TRBV5-4 and TRBJ2-1, reads ETGVTQSPTHLIKTRGQQVTLRCSSQSGHNTVSWYQQALGQGPQFIFQYYREEENGRGNFPPRFSGLQFPNYSSELNVNALELDDSALYLCASSLRGDYNEQFFGPGTRLTVL.

The rearrangement uses TRBV7-8 and TRBJ2-7, with 7 nucleotides matching TRBD2. With V trimmed by 5 bases and J by 2 bases, 3 bases remained unmatched. Germline V lookup: CDR1 SGHVS, CDR2 FQNEAQ. The CDR3 covers 13 residues. Written as DNA, the CDR3 is TGTGCCAGCAGCCCTCGGGAGGCCTACGAGCAGTACTTC. This translates into CASSPREAYEQYF.

This rearrangement joins TRBV7-8 to TRBJ2-2, with 7 positions matching TRBD1. Germline CDR1 SGHVS, CDR2 FQNEAQ. The CDR3 loop spans 13 amino acids. With V trimmed by 5 bases and J by 5 bases, 2 bases remained unmatched. The CDR3 spells CASSRGQTGELFF. The CDR3 DNA reads TGTGCCAGCAGCCGGGGACAGACCGGGGAGCTGTTTTTT.

V usage is TRBV27 and J usage is TRBJ2-5, with 7 bases aligning to TRBD1. The germline V gene has CDR1 MNHEY and CDR2 SMNVEV (reference sequence). Losses at the gene ends were 1 base for V and 2 bases for J; bases not matched to a gene: 7. CDR3 size: 16 residues. CDR3 region: CASSLWAGTVQETQYF. In nucleotides, the CDR3 is TGTGCCAGCAGTTTATGGGCCGGGACAGTGCAAGAGACCCAGTACTTC.

The chain uses TRBV7-2 and TRBJ2-1; 12 bases match TRBD2. Germline CDR1 reads SGHTA; CDR2 reads FQGNSA. With V trimmed by 5 bases and J by 2 bases, 7 bases remained unmatched. The CDR3 spans 17 residues. The CDR3 DNA sequence: TGTGCCAGCAGCCTCCTTCTAGCGGGAGGGCCCTACAATGAGCAGTTCTTC. Protein product: CASSLLLAGGPYNEQFF.

The chain couples TRBV9 to TRBJ1-1, with D tentatively TRBD1 (5 bases). The CDR3 totals 14 residues. Trimming pared 0 bases from V and 1 base from J, leaving 7 bases between. Germline CDR1 SGDLS, CDR2 YYNGEE. CDR3 loop: CASSVEQANTEAFF. The CDR3 DNA follows: TGTGCCAGCAGCGTAGAACAGGCGAACACTGAAGCTTTCTTT.

This sequence joins TRBV5-1 and TRBJ2-6, with D maybe TRBD1 (6 bases). The ends were cut back, 4 bases at V and 2 bases at J, with 34 bases in the middle. Germline V lookup: CDR1 SGHRS, CDR2 YFSETQ. The CDR3 spans 23 residues. The CDR3 sequence is CASSPGFVLSGQSTRTGANVLTF. CDR3 DNA: TGCGCCAGCAGCCCAGGATTCGTTCTCAGTGGACAGTCTACCAGAACTGGGGCCAACGTCCTGACTTTC.

This clone has ten or more counts. J is TRBJ1-3 and V is TRBV28; a weak D match, TRBD1 (6 bases). From germline, CDR1 is MDHEN and CDR2 SYDVKM. Trimming took 6 bases from V and 0 from J, leaving 18 bases between them. The CDR3 runs to 17 residues. The CDR3 DNA reads TGTGCCAGCAGCCGCATAGGGGGACGTAACTCTGGAAACACCATATATTTT. Its protein product is CASSRIGGRNSGNTIYF.

This sequence joins TRBV27 and TRBJ2-7; 9 bases agree with TRBD2. The CDR3 runs to 14 residues. The V gene end was trimmed by 5 bases and the J gene end by 0 bases; junction bases not matched to a gene: 2. Germline loops: CDR1 MNHEY, CDR2 SMNVEV (reference sequence). CDR3 in DNA: TGTGCCAGCAGTGGTAGCGGGAGCTCCTACGAGCAGTACTTC. This translates into CASSGSGSSYEQYF.

This clone has only a few counts. This sequence joins TRBV7-2 and TRBJ2-7; TRBD2 might be the D (5 bases). The CDR3 runs 15 residues. Trimming stripped 2 bases from V and 0 bases from J, with 11 bases between. Germline V CDR1 and CDR2: SGHTA, FQGNSA. CDR3 coding DNA: TGTGCCAGCAGCTTAATAGCGCAAATCTCCTACGAGCAGTACTTC. Its translation is CASSLIAQISYEQYF. The variable domain in full, with the rest retrieved from reference TRBV7-2 and TRBJ2-7, is GAGVSQSPSNKVTEKGKDVELRCDPISGHTALYWYRQSLGQGLEFLIYFQGNSAPDKSGLPSDRFSAERTGGSVSTLTIQRTQQEDSAVYLCASSLIAQISYEQYFGPGTRLTVT.